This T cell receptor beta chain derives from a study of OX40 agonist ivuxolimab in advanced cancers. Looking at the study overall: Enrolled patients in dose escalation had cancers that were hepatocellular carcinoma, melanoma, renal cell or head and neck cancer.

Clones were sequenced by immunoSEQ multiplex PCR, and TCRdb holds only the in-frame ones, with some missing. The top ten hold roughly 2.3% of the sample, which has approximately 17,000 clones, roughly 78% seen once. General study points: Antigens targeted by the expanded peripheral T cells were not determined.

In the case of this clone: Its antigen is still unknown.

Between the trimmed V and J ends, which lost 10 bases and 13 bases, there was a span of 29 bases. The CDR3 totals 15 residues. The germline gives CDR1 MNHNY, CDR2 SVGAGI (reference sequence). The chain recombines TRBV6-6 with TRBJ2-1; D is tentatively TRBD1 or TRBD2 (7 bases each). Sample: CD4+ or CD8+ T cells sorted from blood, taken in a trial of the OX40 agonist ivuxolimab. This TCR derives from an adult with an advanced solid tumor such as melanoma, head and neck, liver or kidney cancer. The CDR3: CATVTGAGDLGRQFF. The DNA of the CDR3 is TGTGCCACCGTCACAGGGGCGGGAGACCTTGGTCGACAGTTCTTC.